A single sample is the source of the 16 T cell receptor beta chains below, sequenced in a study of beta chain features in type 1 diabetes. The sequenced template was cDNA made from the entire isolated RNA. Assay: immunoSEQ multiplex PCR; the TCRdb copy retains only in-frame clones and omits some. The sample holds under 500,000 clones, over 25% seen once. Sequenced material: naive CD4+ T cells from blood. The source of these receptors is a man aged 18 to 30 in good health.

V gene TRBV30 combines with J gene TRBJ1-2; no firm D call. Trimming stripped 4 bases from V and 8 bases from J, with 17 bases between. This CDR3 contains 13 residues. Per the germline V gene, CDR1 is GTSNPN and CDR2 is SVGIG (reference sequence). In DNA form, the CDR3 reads TGTGCCTGGACGTCTCGGGATCTCGGAGGCTACACCTTC. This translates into CAWTSRDLGGYTF.

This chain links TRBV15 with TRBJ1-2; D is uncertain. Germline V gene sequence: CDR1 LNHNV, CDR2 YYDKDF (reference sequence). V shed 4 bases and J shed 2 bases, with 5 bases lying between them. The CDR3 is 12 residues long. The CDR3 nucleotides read TGTGCCACCAGCAACTTAAACTATGGCTACACCTTC. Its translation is CATSNLNYGYTF.

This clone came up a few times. CDR3 sequence reads: CSVDRDQGEQYF. CDR3 DNA: TGCAGCGTTGACAGGGATCAAGGCGAGCAGTACTTC. V usage is TRBV29-1 and J usage is TRBJ2-7; tentatively, D is TRBD1 (5 bases). The CDR3 totals 12 residues. V lost 3 bases and J 6 bases, leaving 12 bases between the germline ends. Per the germline V gene, CDR1 is SQVTM and CDR2 is ANQGSEA.

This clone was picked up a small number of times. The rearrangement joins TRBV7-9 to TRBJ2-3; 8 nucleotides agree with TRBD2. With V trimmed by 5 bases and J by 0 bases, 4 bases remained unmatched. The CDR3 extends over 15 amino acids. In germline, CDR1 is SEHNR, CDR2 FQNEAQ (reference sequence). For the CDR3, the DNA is TGTGCCAGCAGCCTGACTAGCGCTAGCACAGATACGCAGTATTTT. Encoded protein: CASSLTSASTDTQYF.

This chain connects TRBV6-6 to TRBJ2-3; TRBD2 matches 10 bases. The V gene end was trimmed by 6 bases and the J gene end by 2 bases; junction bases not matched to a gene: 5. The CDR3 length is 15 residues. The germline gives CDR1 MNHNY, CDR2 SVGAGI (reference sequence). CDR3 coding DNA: TGTGCCAGCAGCGCAAGCGGGAGGGACACAGATACGCAGTATTTT. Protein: CASSASGRDTDTQYF.

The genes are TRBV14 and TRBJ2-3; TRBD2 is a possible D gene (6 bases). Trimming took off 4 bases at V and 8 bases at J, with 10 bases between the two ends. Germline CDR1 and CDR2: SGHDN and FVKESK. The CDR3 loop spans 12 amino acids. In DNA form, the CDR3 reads TGTGCCAGCAGCCTGATGGGGGGTACGCAGTATTTT. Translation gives CASSLMGGTQYF.

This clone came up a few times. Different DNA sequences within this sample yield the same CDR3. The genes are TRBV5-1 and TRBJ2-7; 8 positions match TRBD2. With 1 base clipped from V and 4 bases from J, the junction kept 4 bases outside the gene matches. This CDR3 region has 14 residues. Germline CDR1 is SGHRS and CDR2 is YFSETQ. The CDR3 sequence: CASSLTSGGYEQYF. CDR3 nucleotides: TGCGCCAGCAGCTTGACCAGCGGGGGTTACGAGCAGTACTTC. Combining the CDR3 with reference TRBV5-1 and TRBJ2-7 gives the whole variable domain KAGVTQTPRYLIKTRGQQVTLSCSPISGHRSVSWYQQTPGQGLQFLFEYFSETQRNKGNFPGRFSGRQFSNSRSEMNVSTLELGDSALYLCASSLTSGGYEQYFGPGTRLTVT.

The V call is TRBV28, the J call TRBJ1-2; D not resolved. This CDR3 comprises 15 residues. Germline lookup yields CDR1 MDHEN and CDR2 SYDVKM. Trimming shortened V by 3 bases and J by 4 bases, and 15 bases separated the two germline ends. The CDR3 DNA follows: TGTGCCAGCAGTTTCTTGTCAGCCGCTCCCTATGGCTACACCTTC. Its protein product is CASSFLSAAPYGYTF.

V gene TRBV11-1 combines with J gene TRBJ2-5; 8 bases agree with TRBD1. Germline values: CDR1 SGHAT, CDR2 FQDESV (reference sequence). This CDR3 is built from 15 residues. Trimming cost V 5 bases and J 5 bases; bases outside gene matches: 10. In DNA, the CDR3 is TGTGCCAGCAGCCCCTGGGCAGGGGGCGAGGAGACCCAGTACTTC. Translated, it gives CASSPWAGGEETQYF.

The CDR3: CASSPSQGAVVQPQHF. The CDR3 region has the DNA TGTGCCAGCTCACCGTCACAGGGGGCTGTAGTTCAGCCCCAGCATTTT. This chain uses TRBV18 with TRBJ1-5; 9 bases are a match to TRBD1. Germline V gene data show CDR1 as KGHSH and CDR2 as LQKENI. The V segment lost 3 bases and the J segment 6 bases; nucleotides outside the gene matches: 9. This CDR3 has 16 amino acids.

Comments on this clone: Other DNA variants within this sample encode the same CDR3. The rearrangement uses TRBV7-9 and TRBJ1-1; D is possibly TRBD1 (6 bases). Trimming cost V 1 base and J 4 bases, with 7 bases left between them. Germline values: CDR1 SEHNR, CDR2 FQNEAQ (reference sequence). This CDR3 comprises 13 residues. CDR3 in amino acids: CASSLEGGTEAFF. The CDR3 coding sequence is TGTGCCAGCAGCTTAGAGGGGGGCACTGAAGCTTTCTTT.

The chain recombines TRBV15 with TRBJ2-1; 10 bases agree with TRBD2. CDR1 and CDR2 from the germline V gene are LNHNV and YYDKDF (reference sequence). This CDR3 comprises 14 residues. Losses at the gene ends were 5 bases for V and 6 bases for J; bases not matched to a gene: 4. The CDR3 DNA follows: TGTGCCACCAGCCCTAGCGGGAGTTTCAATGAGCAGTTCTTC. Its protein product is CATSPSGSFNEQFF.

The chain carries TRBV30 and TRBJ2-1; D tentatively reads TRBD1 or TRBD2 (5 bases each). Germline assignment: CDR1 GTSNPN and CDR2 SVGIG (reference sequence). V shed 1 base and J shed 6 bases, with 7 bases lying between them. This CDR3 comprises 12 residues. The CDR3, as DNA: TGTGCCTGGAGTGCGAGGGGCAATGAGCAGTTCTTC. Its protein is CAWSARGNEQFF.

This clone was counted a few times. The CDR3 sequence is CSAIRDRNYGYTF. The DNA for the CDR3 is TGCAGCGCGATACGGGACAGGAACTATGGCTACACCTTC. The chain carries TRBV29-1 and TRBJ1-2, with TRBD1 identical over 8 bases. Trimming removed 7 bases from V and 2 bases from J; junction bases left unmatched: 6. The CDR3 totals 13 residues. The germline gives CDR1 SQVTM, CDR2 ANQGSEA.

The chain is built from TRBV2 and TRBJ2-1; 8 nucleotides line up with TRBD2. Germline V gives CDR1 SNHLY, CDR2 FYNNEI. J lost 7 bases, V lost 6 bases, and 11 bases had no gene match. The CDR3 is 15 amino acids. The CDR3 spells CASSPRAGGRNEQFF. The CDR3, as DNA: TGTGCCAGCAGCCCTCGGGCGGGAGGACGAAATGAGCAGTTCTTC.

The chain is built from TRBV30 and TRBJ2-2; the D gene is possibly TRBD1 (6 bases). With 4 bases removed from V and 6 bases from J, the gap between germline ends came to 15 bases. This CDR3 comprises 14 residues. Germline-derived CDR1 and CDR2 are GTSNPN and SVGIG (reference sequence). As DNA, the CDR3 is TGTGCCTGGACCCACAGGGCGGGCGCCGGGGAGCTGTTTTTT. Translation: CAWTHRAGAGELFF. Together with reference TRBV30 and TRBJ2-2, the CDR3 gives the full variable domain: SQTIHQWPATLVQPVGSPLSLECTVEGTSNPNLYWYRQAAGRGLQLLFYSVGIGQISSEVPQNLSASRPQDRQFILSSKKLLLSDSGFYLCAWTHRAGAGELFFGEGSRLTVL.